This entry lists 16 T cell receptor beta chains sequenced from one sample in a study of blood T cells in healthy people across ages. The use of a sample-barcoded 5' primer and a J-beta primer mix characterized a second PCR of about 6 to 12 cycles. MiXCR, run by TCRdb on the 5' RACE reads, gives a single entry per CDR3 protein. Found here are 800,000 to 1,300,000 distinct CDR3 sequences, 25% of them singletons; the top ten hold approximately 0.71%. Separately, the same data were catalogued under a study of T cells of mothers and their children.

The sequencing sample was made of blood. The receptors shown here come from a girl aged 2 to 9 in good health.

The chain carries TRBV4-2 and TRBJ1-1, with D perhaps matching TRBD1 (6 bases). The CDR3 covers 15 residues. V was trimmed by 4 bases and J by 6 bases, leaving 18 bases between them. CDR1 and CDR2 (germline): LGHNA, YNFKEQ. The CDR3 bases are TGTGCCAGCAGCCTCTTCAGGGGAGGAGGGCCTGAAGCTTTCTTT. Residues: CASSLFRGGGPEAFF.

This clonotype was detected only a few times. This sequence joins TRBV20-1 and TRBJ2-1; a possible D gene is TRBD2 (6 bases). Germline values: CDR1 DFQATT, CDR2 SNEGSKA (reference sequence). The V and J ends lost 0 bases and 0 bases respectively, with 15 bases between them. CDR3 length equals 17 residues. The CDR3 DNA reads TGCAGTGCTAGAGAAGTCGGGGGTACCGCCTCCTACAATGAGCAGTTCTTC. Amino acid sequence: CSAREVGGTASYNEQFF.

This clonotype has a handful of counts. The rearrangement uses TRBV7-9 and TRBJ2-7, with D perhaps TRBD2 (5 bases). The CDR3 sequence is 16 residues long. Trimming took off 5 bases at V and 0 bases at J, with 17 bases between the two ends. Germline CDR1 reads SEHNR; CDR2 reads FQNEAQ (reference sequence). The CDR3, as DNA: TGTGCCAGCAGCCCATCTTCTAGCTGGGTCTCCTACGAGCAGTACTTC. It is translated as CASSPSSSWVSYEQYF.

The chain has TRBV9 and TRBJ2-7; D gene ambiguous. V lost 1 base to trimming and J lost 6 bases, with 17 bases between them. The CDR3 has 15 residues. Germline CDR1 is SGDLS and CDR2 is YYNGEE. CDR3 sequence (DNA): TGTGCCAGCAGCGTATCTGGGAACTCCCCATCCGAGCAGTACTTC. Translating it yields CASSVSGNSPSEQYF.

In this sample, this clonotype turned up a few times. The genes are TRBV5-6 and TRBJ2-7, with D perhaps assigned TRBD1 or TRBD2 (6 bases each). Trimming took 4 bases from V and 3 from J, leaving 17 bases between them. The length of the CDR3 is 15 residues. CDR1 is SGHDT, CDR2 YYEEEE, per germline. CDR3 sequence (DNA): TGTGCCAGCAGCACCCCTCCGGGGGCTGTCTACGAGCAGTACTTC. The encoded protein is CASSTPPGAVYEQYF.

This clonotype appeared a few times. CDR3 DNA sequence: TGTGCCACCAGCCGGACTCGGCAGTCCACCGGGGAGCTGTTTTTT. It codes for CATSRTRQSTGELFF. The chain has TRBV15 and TRBJ2-2, with D maybe TRBD2 (5 bases). The germline V gene has CDR1 LNHNV and CDR2 YYDKDF (reference sequence). V dropped 5 bases and J dropped 4 bases, with 14 bases sitting between them. CDR3 length: 15 residues.

The chain is built from TRBV4-2 and TRBJ1-6; tentatively, D is TRBD1 (5 bases). Trimming shortened V by 6 bases and J by 7 bases, and 16 bases separated the two germline ends. This CDR3 has 15 residues. Germline V gives CDR1 LGHNA, CDR2 YNFKEQ. Here the CDR3 reads CASSEVLQGNSPLHF. In DNA form, the CDR3 reads TGTGCCAGCAGTGAAGTCCTCCAGGGAAATTCACCCCTCCACTTT.

With respect to this clonotype: The junction departs from the called germline gene at one end, perhaps through a read error. The V gene is TRBV5-1, the J gene TRBJ2-6; weak D call: TRBD1 (5 bases). The CDR3 totals 15 residues. CDR1 is SGHRS, CDR2 YFSETQ, per germline. The CDR3 loop is CASSFSAVGANVPTF. The CDR3 DNA sequence: TGCGCCAGCAGCTTCAGCGCGGTTGGGGCCAACGTCCCGACTTTC.

The rearrangement uses TRBV20-1 and TRBJ2-7; D is perhaps TRBD1 (6 bases). This CDR3 is built from 16 residues. Trimming shortened V by 0 bases and J by 4 bases, and 19 bases separated the two germline ends. Per germline, CDR1 DFQATT and CDR2 SNEGSKA (reference sequence). CDR3 sequence: CSARDPRTENFYEQYF. CDR3 DNA: TGCAGTGCTAGAGATCCCAGGACAGAGAACTTTTACGAGCAGTACTTC.

The V and J genes are TRBV12-3 or TRBV12-4 and TRBJ1-1; tentatively, D is TRBD1 (6 bases). The length of the CDR3 is 14 residues. V was shortened by 3 bases and J by 1 base, with 9 bases between the two germline ends. CDR3 sequence (DNA): TGTGCCAGCAGTTTTGGGGGCCGGAACACTGAAGCTTTCTTT. Its translation: CASSFGGRNTEAFF.

The chain couples TRBV5-1 to TRBJ2-1, with D perhaps TRBD1 or TRBD2 (7 bases each). V was trimmed by 4 bases and J by 9 bases, leaving 26 bases between them. There are 17 residues in the CDR3. The germline CDR1 and CDR2 sequences are SGHRS and YFSETQ. The CDR3 loop reads CASSPGGGQANYGEQFF. Here the CDR3 DNA reads TGCGCCAGCAGCCCGGGGGGCGGACAGGCCAATTATGGTGAGCAGTTCTTC.

The chain employs TRBV27 and TRBJ2-1; D possibly uses TRBD1 or TRBD2 (5 bases each). CDR1 and CDR2 (germline): MNHEY, SMNVEV (reference sequence). The CDR3 sequence is 15 residues long. V was shortened by 6 bases and J by 3 bases, with 15 bases between the two germline ends. The CDR3 region is CASRGDGGLYNEQFF. The CDR3 DNA reads TGTGCCAGCAGGGGGGACGGCGGGCTCTACAATGAGCAGTTCTTC.

This chain joins TRBV5-1 and TRBJ1-4, with 7 nucleotides matching TRBD1. The CDR3 covers 13 residues. The V segment lost 3 bases and the J segment 7 bases; nucleotides outside the gene matches: 3. Germline V lookup: CDR1 SGHRS, CDR2 YFSETQ. The CDR3 is CASSWDSSEKLFF. The CDR3 DNA reads TGCGCCAGCAGCTGGGACAGCAGTGAAAAACTGTTTTTT.

This clonotype appeared a few times. This rearrangement joins TRBV7-9 to TRBJ1-1; D possibly corresponds to TRBD1 (5 bases). This CDR3 region has 17 residues. Germline V lookup: CDR1 SEHNR, CDR2 FQNEAQ (reference sequence). The V end lost 2 bases, the J end lost 3 bases, and 19 bases lay between the germline ends. This chain's CDR3 is CASSLFPAGVSDTEAFF. The CDR3 nucleotides are TGTGCCAGCAGCTTATTTCCGGCGGGGGTAAGCGACACTGAAGCTTTCTTT.

The V and J genes are TRBV28 and TRBJ1-3; the D gene is possibly TRBD1 (5 bases). Germline V gene lookup returns CDR1 MDHEN and CDR2 SYDVKM. Trimming took off 6 bases at V and 0 bases at J, with 18 bases between the two ends. The CDR3 consists of 17 residues. In DNA, the CDR3 is TGTGCCAGCAGGGGGGGTACAGGATCCTCCTCTGGAAACACCATATATTTT. Residues: CASRGGTGSSSGNTIYF.

The rearrangement joins TRBV7-9 to TRBJ2-7, with D perhaps assigned TRBD1 or TRBD2 (6 bases each). Germline CDR1 and CDR2: SEHNR and FQNEAQ (reference sequence). Trimming took off 2 bases at V and 10 bases at J, with 24 bases between the two ends. CDR3 length: 16 amino acids. The CDR3 DNA reads as TGTGCCAGCAGCTTACGGCGGGGCGGACAGCAAGGGGCCCAGTACTTC. Protein: CASSLRRGGQQGAQYF. The whole variable domain, filled in from reference TRBV7-9 and TRBJ2-7, reads DTGVSQNPRHKITKRGQNVTFRCDPISEHNRLYWYRQTLGQGPEFLTYFQNEAQLEKSRLLSDRFSAERPKGSFSTLEIQRTEQGDSAMYLCASSLRRGGQQGAQYFGPGTRLTVT.